One sample yielded the 32 T cell receptor beta chains listed below, sequenced in a study of cytomegalovirus exposure and HLA in healthy donors. The PCR contained 60 Vbeta and 13 Jbeta primers. The protocol was immunoSEQ multiplex PCR, while the TCRdb copy is restricted to in-frame clones and leaves out a portion. In the table there are around 160,000 clones, roughly three quarters of which are singletons. The sequenced material came from PBMCs. The receptors were gathered from a woman aged 40 to 50 in good health and CMV-seropositive.

The V gene is TRBV9, the J gene TRBJ2-1; D is ambiguous. This CDR3 region has 12 residues. The ends were cut back, 4 bases at V and 4 bases at J, with 6 bases in the middle. The germline gives CDR1 SGDLS, CDR2 YYNGEE. The CDR3 spells CASSIYYNEQFF. DNA of the CDR3: TGTGCCAGCAGCATTTATTACAATGAGCAGTTCTTC.

The CDR3 DNA reads as TGTGCCAGCAGCCCCAACGAGGGGGCAAATGAGCAGTTCTTC. Translation gives CASSPNEGANEQFF. The chain links TRBV21-1 to TRBJ2-1; the table gives TRBD1 as D, unverified against the DNA. TRBV21-1 is labeled a pseudogene. The CDR3 spans 14 residues.

The chain joins TRBV7-2 to TRBJ2-7; D call uncertain. This CDR3 contains 15 residues. V dropped 6 bases and J dropped 0 bases, with 15 bases sitting between them. Germline V gene data show CDR1 as SGHTA and CDR2 as FQGNSA. The CDR3 DNA reads TGTGCCAGCAGTCGAGAGGTGTACAACTCCTACGAGCAGTACTTC. Encoded protein: CASSREVYNSYEQYF. Supplemented by reference TRBV7-2 and TRBJ2-7, the full variable domain reads GAGVSQSPSNKVTEKGKDVELRCDPISGHTALYWYRQSLGQGLEFLIYFQGNSAPDKSGLPSDRFSAERTGGSVSTLTIQRTQQEDSAVYLCASSREVYNSYEQYFGPGTRLTVT.

This clone appeared a few times. The chain links TRBV4-1 to TRBJ2-1; possibly TRBD2 for D (5 bases). The V gene lost 0 bases and the J gene lost 5 bases, with 8 bases spanning the gap. Germline V gene lookup returns CDR1 MGHRA and CDR2 YSYEKL. The CDR3 is 14 residues long. CDR3 nucleotides: TGCGCCAGCAGCCAAGAGCCGGGGAACAATGAGCAGTTCTTC. This encodes CASSQEPGNNEQFF.

The V call is TRBV5-6, the J call TRBJ2-7, with TRBD2 matching over 15 bases. Germline CDR1 and CDR2: SGHDT and YYEEEE. V lost 4 bases and J lost 3; bases outside the gene matches: 8. This CDR3 has 17 amino acids. The CDR3 DNA reads TGTGCCAGCAGCCTGGGACTAGCGGGGGGAACCGACTACGAGCAGTACTTC. As protein: CASSLGLAGGTDYEQYF. The entire variable domain, with the rest obtained from reference TRBV5-6 and TRBJ2-7, is as follows: DAGVTQSPTHLIKTRGQQVTLRCSPKSGHDTVSWYQQALGQGPQFIFQYYEEEERQRGNFPDRFSGHQFPNYSSELNVNALLLGDSALYLCASSLGLAGGTDYEQYFGPGTRLTVT.

The chain combines TRBV11-3 with TRBJ2-2, with a weak D call TRBD2 (6 bases). Germline V gives CDR1 SGHNT, CDR2 YENEEA. V lost 4 bases, J lost 7 bases, and 13 bases lay in between. This CDR3 comprises 14 residues. CDR3 DNA: TGTGCCAGCAGCTCGGACGGGGGTAACGGGGAGCTGTTTTTT. Amino acids: CASSSDGGNGELFF.

The chain employs TRBV2 and TRBJ1-2, with D hard to call. Germline V CDR1 and CDR2: SNHLY, FYNNEI. The CDR3 loop spans 15 amino acids. Trimming took 6 bases from V and 1 from J, leaving 15 bases between them. For the CDR3, the DNA is TGTGCCAGCAGCGAGAGCGCCGCCAATAACTATGGCTACACCTTC. This translates into CASSESAANNYGYTF.

This chain joins TRBV13 and TRBJ2-3; the D is unclear. The CDR3 is 17 amino acids. CDR1 is PRHDT, CDR2 FYEKMQ, per germline (reference sequence). V lost 5 bases to trimming and J lost 0 bases, with 18 bases between them. CDR3 in amino acids: CASSPTRKTFSTDTQYF. Here the CDR3 DNA reads TGTGCCAGCAGCCCTACTCGCAAAACCTTTAGCACAGATACGCAGTATTTT.

In nucleotides, the CDR3 is TGTGCCATCAGTGATTACTTCGAGGGACAGGTTGGCGAGCAGTACTTC. This encodes CAISDYFEGQVGEQYF. The chain couples TRBV10-3 to TRBJ2-7; 8 bases line up with TRBD1. CDR1 is ENHRY and CDR2 is SYGVKD in the germline V gene. V lost 3 bases and J lost 6; bases outside the gene matches: 13. This CDR3 has 16 amino acids.

The V call is TRBV19, the J call TRBJ2-3, with 11 positions matching TRBD1. V was clipped by 0 bases and J by 4 bases; unmatched bases: 6. The V gene's germline CDR1 is LNHDA and CDR2 SQIVND (reference sequence). The CDR3 has 17 residues. The CDR3 is CASSIDVGTGGPDTQYF. The CDR3 DNA reads as TGTGCCAGTAGTATAGATGTTGGGACAGGGGGGCCAGATACGCAGTATTTT.

This chain uses TRBV6-1 with TRBJ1-2; D possibly corresponds to TRBD1 (6 bases). This CDR3 contains 13 residues. Trimming left V 5 bases short and J 4 bases short, with 11 bases between. In germline, CDR1 is MNHNS, CDR2 SASEGT. The CDR3 DNA reads as TGTGCCAGCAGTATAGGACAGAGCTATGGCTACACCTTC. Protein: CASSIGQSYGYTF.

This clone was seen a handful of times. This chain links TRBV19 with TRBJ1-2; TRBD1 matches at 7 bases. The germline V gene has CDR1 LNHDA and CDR2 SQIVND (reference sequence). V lost 4 bases, J lost 3 bases, and 11 bases stayed unmatched. CDR3 size: 16 residues. This CDR3 is CASSTGTVGGHYGYTF. CDR3 DNA: TGTGCCAGTAGTACCGGGACAGTGGGTGGCCACTATGGCTACACCTTC.

This clone occurred once. CDR3 DNA sequence: TGTGCCAGTAAAAAACAGGGGGCGGGTAATTCACCCCTCCACTTT. Residues: CASKKQGAGNSPLHF. The chain carries TRBV19 and TRBJ1-6, with 9 bases identical to TRBD1. V shed 7 bases, J shed 6 bases, and the junction held 7 bases outside the gene matches. The CDR3 extends over 15 amino acids. CDR1 LNHDA and CDR2 SQIVND come from the germline V gene (reference sequence).

This clone was counted a few times. The chain couples TRBV28 to TRBJ2-7; 8 positions match TRBD1. The CDR3 contains 13 residues. Unmatched junction bases numbered 5, after V lost 5 bases and J lost 5 bases. The germline V gene encodes CDR1 MDHEN and CDR2 SYDVKM. This CDR3 reads CASSGQGTHEQYF. CDR3 nucleotides: TGTGCCAGCAGTGGACAGGGCACCCACGAGCAGTACTTC.

This chain joins TRBV11-2 and TRBJ2-7; TRBD2 is a possible D gene (6 bases). Germline V gives CDR1 SGHAT, CDR2 FQNNGV. The CDR3 covers 19 residues. V shed 1 base and J shed 1 base, with 23 bases lying between them. CDR3 protein: CASSLGVHREGGLSYEQYF. The CDR3 DNA follows: TGTGCCAGCAGCTTAGGTGTACATCGTGAGGGAGGCCTTTCCTACGAGCAGTACTTC.

The chain couples TRBV9 to TRBJ1-1; perhaps TRBD1 as D (6 bases). The CDR3 covers 14 residues. Germline V gives CDR1 SGDLS, CDR2 YYNGEE. With 3 bases removed from V and 1 base from J, the gap between germline ends came to 10 bases. The CDR3 is CASSGRDTNTEAFF. CDR3 nucleotides: TGTGCCAGCAGCGGACGGGACACGAACACTGAAGCTTTCTTT.

V is TRBV6-6 and J is TRBJ2-7; a weak D match, TRBD1 (6 bases). V lost 2 bases to trimming and J lost 1 base, with 9 bases between them. Germline V gene sequence: CDR1 MNHNY, CDR2 SVGAGI (reference sequence). The CDR3 loop spans 14 amino acids. The CDR3 is CASSYAQGSYEQYF. In DNA, the CDR3 is TGTGCCAGCAGTTACGCGCAGGGGTCCTACGAGCAGTACTTC.

V gene TRBV5-1 combines with J gene TRBJ2-1; 13 positions agree with TRBD2. CDR3 size: 16 residues. CDR1 SGHRS and CDR2 YFSETQ come from the germline V gene. With V trimmed by 4 bases and J by 9 bases, 10 bases remained unmatched. The CDR3 spells CASSRLGTSGVGEQFF. CDR3 coding DNA: TGCGCCAGCAGCAGACTAGGGACTAGCGGGGTGGGTGAGCAGTTCTTC.

The chain uses TRBV7-2 and TRBJ2-5, with 15 bases that match TRBD2. CDR1 and CDR2 from the germline V gene are SGHTA and FQGNSA. V trimming: 5 bases; J trimming: 1 base; junction bases outside the gene matches: 8. This CDR3 contains 18 residues. CDR3 amino acids: CASSQRTSGGASQETQYF. The CDR3 DNA reads TGTGCCAGCAGCCAACGGACTAGCGGGGGGGCCTCCCAAGAGACCCAGTACTTC.

In DNA, the CDR3 is TGTGCCAGCAGCTTATGGCAGGGCTACGAGCAGTACTTC. Amino acids: CASSLWQGYEQYF. J is TRBJ2-7 and V is TRBV7-2; weak D call: TRBD1 (5 bases). CDR1 SGHTA and CDR2 FQGNSA come from the germline V gene. V was shortened by 2 bases and J by 3 bases, with 8 bases between the two germline ends. CDR3 length: 13 amino acids.

Here the CDR3 DNA reads TGTGCCAGCAGCCTTAGGGGGACCTCCTCCTACGAGCAGTACTTC. This translates into CASSLRGTSSYEQYF. The genes are TRBV2 and TRBJ2-7; TRBD1 is a possible D gene (6 bases). Per the germline V gene, CDR1 is SNHLY and CDR2 is FYNNEI. Trimming pared 6 bases from V and 0 bases from J, leaving 15 bases between. This CDR3 has 15 amino acids.

The V gene is TRBV29-1, the J gene TRBJ1-1; perhaps TRBD1 as D (6 bases). From germline, CDR1 is SQVTM and CDR2 ANQGSEA. The CDR3 has 13 amino acids. V lost 3 bases to trimming and J lost 7 bases, with 15 bases between them. CDR3 DNA sequence: TGCAGCGTTGAGGGAAGGGGGTCGGGTGAAGCTTTCTTT. It yields the protein CSVEGRGSGEAFF.

This clone has only a few counts. The chain uses TRBV7-9 and TRBJ1-2, with 9 bases aligning to TRBD1. The germline CDR1 and CDR2 sequences are SEHNR and FQNEAQ (reference sequence). V was clipped by 6 bases and J by 3 bases; unmatched bases: 5. This CDR3 is built from 14 residues. CDR3 in amino acids: CASRDRQGDYGYTF. CDR3 DNA sequence: TGTGCCAGCAGGGATAGACAGGGGGACTATGGCTACACCTTC.

The chain links TRBV7-9 to TRBJ2-5, with 12 bases that match TRBD2. Germline CDR1 is SEHNR and CDR2 is FQNEAQ (reference sequence). CDR3 length: 16 amino acids. V dropped 4 bases and J dropped 5; count of bases not matched to a gene: 8. The CDR3 loop reads CASSSSSGGAGETQYF. CDR3 in DNA: TGTGCCAGCAGCTCTTCTAGCGGGGGGGCCGGGGAGACCCAGTACTTC.

The V and J genes are TRBV5-4 and TRBJ2-7, with D tentatively TRBD1 (6 bases). Looked up from germline, CDR1 is SGHNT and CDR2 is YYREEE (reference sequence). Trimming cost V 0 bases and J 0 bases, with 13 bases left between them. The CDR3 runs 16 residues. CDR3 amino acids: CASSLDRALSSYEQYF. CDR3 nucleotide sequence: TGTGCCAGCAGCTTGGACAGGGCCTTAAGCTCCTACGAGCAGTACTTC.

The chain recombines TRBV6-6 with TRBJ2-5, with D uncertain. The germline V gene encodes CDR1 MNHNY and CDR2 SVGAGI (reference sequence). There are 14 residues in the CDR3. V dropped 4 bases and J dropped 0 bases, with 9 bases sitting between them. The CDR3 sequence is CASSSPENQETQYF. CDR3 sequence (DNA): TGTGCCAGCAGTTCCCCTGAGAACCAAGAGACCCAGTACTTC.

V and J are TRBV2 and TRBJ1-5; tentatively, D is TRBD1 (6 bases). CDR1 and CDR2 from the germline V gene are SNHLY and FYNNEI. The CDR3 runs 15 residues. V dropped 6 bases and J dropped 8 bases, with 20 bases sitting between them. The DNA of the CDR3 is TGTGCCAGCAGCTGGACAGAGGGACGGTTGGAGCCCCAGCATTTT. This codes for CASSWTEGRLEPQHF.

The chain is built from TRBV2 and TRBJ2-3, with D perhaps matching TRBD2 (7 bases). Germline V lookup: CDR1 SNHLY, CDR2 FYNNEI. V was trimmed by 6 bases and J by 4 bases, leaving 11 bases between them. The CDR3 has 13 residues. This chain's CDR3 is CASRLGGADTQYF. CDR3 nucleotide sequence: TGTGCCAGCAGGCTAGGGGGGGCAGATACGCAGTATTTT.

The chain uses TRBV18 and TRBJ1-1, with 7 bases fitting TRBD1. The CDR3 covers 15 residues. The germline gives CDR1 KGHSH, CDR2 LQKENI. V trimming: 0 bases; J trimming: 4 bases; junction bases outside the gene matches: 5. The CDR3: CASSPPGGVGTEAFF. As DNA, the CDR3 is TGTGCCAGCTCACCACCAGGGGGCGTGGGCACTGAAGCTTTCTTT.

This sequence joins TRBV6-1 and TRBJ2-5; D ambiguous. With the DNA end fitting TRBJ2-7 better, the J assignment may be wrong. The CDR3 is 11 residues long. Germline V gives CDR1 MNHNS, CDR2 SASEGT. CDR3: CASSEFYEQYF. As DNA, the CDR3 is TGTGCCAGCAGTGAGTTCTACGAGCAGTACTTC.

This clone has only a few counts. The genes are TRBV6-4 and TRBJ1-1, with D perhaps TRBD1 (6 bases). The CDR3 length is 14 residues. Germline loops: CDR1 MRHNA, CDR2 SNTAGT. The V and J ends lost 7 bases and 7 bases respectively, with 19 bases between them. The CDR3 reads CASKSQGSGGEAFF. CDR3 DNA: TGTGCCAGCAAGTCTCAGGGGAGCGGGGGTGAAGCTTTCTTT.

V gene TRBV7-2 combines with J gene TRBJ1-1; maybe TRBD1 (5 bases). With 1 base removed from V and 5 bases from J, the gap between germline ends came to 11 bases. Germline values: CDR1 SGHTA, CDR2 FQGNSA. This CDR3 has 14 residues. CDR3 in DNA: TGTGCCAGCAGCTTAGAAGGGGTAGGGACTGAAGCTTTCTTT. It codes for CASSLEGVGTEAFF.